These T cell receptor beta chains were read from a single sample in a study of shared clonotypes between healthy human individuals. The table came from immunoSEQ multiplex PCR; TCRdb's copy has only in-frame clones and leaves some out. The data show fewer than 400,000 clones, 74% seen once. The sample was memory CD4+ T cells sorted from blood. The receptors here all came from a young man in good health. Each CDR3 is given with its conserved first and last residue. The D gene is left open where the match is weak. Only part of the rows carry a size: once, few, many, or a class if the clone is expanded.

>once|TRBJ1-5|TRBD1|TRBV5-1
CASRPGTGGTQPQHF
TGCGCCAGCCGGCCTGGGACAGGGGGCACTCAGCCCCAGCATTTT
>few|TRBJ2-3|NA|TRBV2
CASSEGAYTQYF
TGTGCCAGCAGTGAAGGAGCGTATACGCAGTATTTT
>NA|TRBJ2-3|TRBD2|TRBV27
CASSLSGLAFSTDTQYF
TGTGCCAGCAGTTTATCAGGACTAGCATTTAGCACAGATACGCAGTATTTT
>few|TRBJ2-1|NA|TRBV2
CASRGGDSYNEQFF
TGTGCCAGCAGAGGCGGGGACAGCTACAATGAGCAGTTCTTC
>NA|TRBJ2-5|TRBD1|TRBV11-2
CASRRTGGDWETQYF
TGTGCCAGCAGAAGAACAGGGGGCGATTGGGAGACCCAGTACTTC
>few|TRBJ1-2|NA|TRBV2
CASSEVVVGYGYTF
TGTGCCAGCAGTGAAGTGGTCGTGGGGTATGGCTACACCTTC
>NA|TRBJ2-7|TRBD1|TRBV6-5
CASSYSGTGFYEQYF
TGTGCCAGCAGTTACTCTGGGACAGGGTTCTACGAGCAGTACTTC
>NA|TRBJ2-7|NA|TRBV29-1
CSGYRDEEQYF
TGCAGCGGGTACAGGGACGAGGAGCAGTACTTC
>once|TRBJ2-7|NA|TRBV5-6
CASSLPMRQNYSYEQYF
TGTGCCAGCAGCCTCCCTATGCGGCAGAACTACTCCTACGAGCAGTACTTC
>NA|TRBJ2-2|NA|TRBV9
CASSVPSAGGELFF
TGTGCCAGCAGCGTACCCAGCGCCGGAGGGGAGCTGTTTTTT
>NA|TRBJ1-4|TRBD1|TRBV7-8
CASNSGQGSNEKLFF
TGTGCCAGCAATTCCGGACAGGGCTCTAATGAAAAACTGTTTTTT
>NA|TRBJ2-3|TRBD1|TRBV28
CASSRDRAMDTQYF
TGTGCCAGCAGCCGGGACAGAGCAATGGATACGCAGTATTTT
>NA|TRBJ2-3|NA|TRBV14
CASSQDRDSTDTQYF
TGTGCCAGCAGCCAAGATAGGGACAGCACAGATACGCAGTATTTT
>NA|TRBJ2-1|NA|TRBV7-6
CASSLDRMNEQFF
TGTGCCAGCAGCTTAGATCGAATGAATGAGCAGTTCTTC
>NA|TRBJ2-7|NA|TRBV4-2
CASSQEGTEQYF
TGTGCCAGCAGCCAAGAAGGAACCGAGCAGTACTTC
>NA|TRBJ2-1|TRBD2|TRBV7-2
CASSLGLGATTSEFF
TGTGCCAGCAGCTTAGGGTTGGGGGCCACGACTAGCGAGTTCTTC
>NA|TRBJ2-4|NA|TRBV5-6
CASSASGQLAKNIQYF
TGTGCCAGCAGCGCGTCTGGACAACTGGCCAAAAACATTCAGTACTTC
>NA|TRBJ2-1|TRBD2|TRBV5-1
CASSLTLAGGPNEQFF
TGCGCCAGCAGCTTGACACTAGCGGGAGGGCCGAATGAGCAGTTCTTC
>NA|TRBJ2-7|TRBD1|TRBV7-8
CASSTRGTGVPYEQYF
TGTGCCAGCAGTACTCGTGGGACAGGGGTCCCCTACGAGCAGTACTTC
>NA|TRBJ2-3|TRBD1|TRBV5-4
CASSLVGTGGLIDTDTQYF
TGTGCCAGCAGCTTGGTTGGTACAGGGGGCCTCATCGACACAGATACGCAGTATTTT
>NA|TRBJ2-1|NA|TRBV27
CASSQYPYGLREQFF
TGTGCCAGCAGTCAGTACCCCTATGGGTTAAGGGAGCAGTTCTTC
>few|TRBJ1-5|TRBD1|TRBV19
CASKIRPGGYSNQPQHF
TGTGCCAGTAAAATCCGCCCAGGGGGCTATAGCAATCAGCCCCAGCATTTT
>NA|TRBJ2-1|TRBD2|TRBV25-1
CASSERGGEGYNEQFF
TGTGCCAGCAGTGAACGCGGGGGAGAGGGGTACAATGAGCAGTTCTTC
>NA|TRBJ2-1|NA|TRBV14
CASSQGAVTYNEQFF
TGTGCCAGCAGCCAAGGGGCAGTTACCTACAATGAGCAGTTCTTC
>NA|TRBJ2-3|TRBD2|TRBV5-4
CASSPGLAGVSDTQYF
TGTGCCAGCAGCCCGGGACTAGCGGGAGTCTCAGATACGCAGTATTTT
>NA|TRBJ1-5|NA|TRBV6-1
CASSLAETSNQPQHF
TGTGCCAGCAGCCTCGCAGAGACCAGCAATCAGCCCCAGCATTTT
>NA|TRBJ2-3|TRBD2|TRBV9
CASSGLAETTDTQYF
TGTGCCAGCAGCGGCCTAGCGGAGACCACAGATACGCAGTATTTT
>NA|TRBJ1-2|NA|TRBV19
CASSKDKYGYTF
TGTGCCAGTAGTAAAGACAAGTATGGCTACACCTTC
>NA|TRBJ2-7|NA|TRBV6-1
CASRLIREAEQYF
TGTGCCAGCAGATTAATTAGGGAAGCCGAGCAGTACTTC
>few|TRBJ2-2|NA|TRBV9
CASSVGLTGELFF
TGTGCCAGCAGCGTAGGGCTCACCGGGGAGCTGTTTTTT
>NA|TRBJ1-2|NA|TRBV13
CASSLGRGAEGYTF
TGTGCCAGCAGCTTAGGTAGGGGCGCAGAGGGCTACACCTTC
>NA|TRBJ2-3|NA|TRBV18
CASSGSSTDTQYF
TGTGCCAGCTCAGGTTCTAGCACAGATACGCAGTATTTT